These 19 T cell receptor beta chains came from one sample sequenced in a study of PD-1 blockade in classical Hodgkin lymphoma. TCRdb's table, derived via immunoSEQ multiplex PCR, lists solely in-frame clones and lacks some. This sample carries about 23,000 clones, roughly 80% of them seen once, and the ten largest clones take roughly 8.3%. The patients all showed relapse after autologous stem cell transplantation, while their brentuximab vedotin exposure varied. The sequencing used peripheral blood mononuclear cells (PBMCs), collected before the second cycle of nivolumab. The source is a human donor with classical Hodgkin lymphoma.

V and J are TRBV7-2 and TRBJ1-1; the D is unclear. V lost 4 bases, J lost 4 bases, and 10 bases lay in between. Germline CDR1 reads SGHTA; CDR2 reads FQGNSA. This CDR3 is 13 amino acids long. The CDR3 DNA reads as TGTGCCAGCAGCTCTAGGCGATCCACTGAAGCTTTCTTT. Translation: CASSSRRSTEAFF. Based on the CDR3 plus reference TRBV7-2 and TRBJ1-1, the full variable domain is GAGVSQSPSNKVTEKGKDVELRCDPISGHTALYWYRQSLGQGLEFLIYFQGNSAPDKSGLPSDRFSAERTGGSVSTLTIQRTQQEDSAVYLCASSSRRSTEAFFGQGTRLTVV.

The chain links TRBV5-1 to TRBJ2-7; D gene ambiguous. The germline V gene has CDR1 SGHRS and CDR2 YFSETQ. This CDR3 contains 15 residues. V lost 6 bases and J 4 bases, leaving 20 bases between the germline ends. In DNA form, the CDR3 reads TGCGCCAGCAAATCGGACGGTTTAATTGGTTACGAGCAGTACTTC. Protein: CASKSDGLIGYEQYF.

This chain connects TRBV5-4 to TRBJ2-3; the D gene is possibly TRBD2 (6 bases). Germline V lookup: CDR1 SGHNT, CDR2 YYREEE (reference sequence). CDR3 length: 14 residues. V was clipped by 0 bases and J by 4 bases, with 9 bases between them. The chain's CDR3 is CASSLVWEADTQYF. DNA for the CDR3: TGTGCCAGCAGCTTGGTATGGGAGGCAGATACGCAGTATTTT.

This clone appeared once. The DNA of the CDR3 is TGTGCCAGCAGTGAATATCAGGGGAACTATGGCTACACCTTC. Translated: CASSEYQGNYGYTF. The V call is TRBV25-1, the J call TRBJ1-2; maybe TRBD1 (6 bases). Trimming took off 0 bases at V and 2 bases at J, with 7 bases between the two ends. Germline loops: CDR1 MGHDK, CDR2 SYGVNS. This CDR3 has 14 amino acids.

This clone occurred once. CDR3 protein: CASSPGVEGKFF. CDR3 nucleotides: TGTGCCAGCTCACCGGGCGTGGAGGGAAAGTTCTTC. The chain links TRBV18 to TRBJ2-1, with D possibly being TRBD2 (6 bases). Deletions cut 3 bases from V and 14 bases from J, with 14 bases between. The CDR3 is 12 amino acids. Germline V CDR1 and CDR2: KGHSH, LQKENI.

This rearrangement joins TRBV19 to TRBJ1-1, with TRBD1 identical over 7 bases. J gave up 10 bases and V 3 bases, and 14 bases lay outside the gene matches. This CDR3 has 15 residues. Germline lookup yields CDR1 LNHDA and CDR2 SQIVND (reference sequence). The CDR3 region is CASSIPMGTGERAFF. CDR3 DNA sequence: TGTGCCAGTAGTATCCCCATGGGAACAGGGGAGCGAGCTTTCTTT.

This sequence joins TRBV9 and TRBJ1-1, with D unclear. V was clipped by 2 bases and J by 0 bases, with 8 bases between them. The CDR3 is made up of 14 amino acids. Per germline, CDR1 SGDLS and CDR2 YYNGEE. CDR3 DNA sequence: TGTGCCAGCAGCGTGGGGATCATGAACACTGAAGCTTTCTTT. Its protein product is CASSVGIMNTEAFF.

The chain combines TRBV19 with TRBJ2-3, with 9 bases identical to TRBD1. V dropped 5 bases and J dropped 0; count of bases not matched to a gene: 6. Germline loops: CDR1 LNHDA, CDR2 SQIVND (reference sequence). This CDR3 region has 16 residues. This chain's CDR3 is CASSPRGTGSTDTQYF. The CDR3 bases are TGTGCCAGTAGTCCCCGAGGGACAGGGAGCACAGATACGCAGTATTTT.

V gene TRBV11-2 combines with J gene TRBJ2-7; D gene ambiguous. The CDR3 sequence is 14 residues long. V was shortened by 5 bases and J by 2 bases, with 13 bases between the two germline ends. Germline lookup yields CDR1 SGHAT and CDR2 FQNNGV. DNA of the CDR3: TGTGCCAGCAGCCCCTACGACCGAGCCTACGAGCAGTACTTC. Translated: CASSPYDRAYEQYF. The entire variable domain, with the rest obtained from reference TRBV11-2 and TRBJ2-7, is as follows: EAGVAQSPRYKIIEKRQSVAFWCNPISGHATLYWYQQILGQGPKLLIQFQNNGVVDDSQLPKDRFSAERLKGVDSTLKIQPAKLEDSAVYLCASSPYDRAYEQYFGPGTRLTVT.

The chain joins TRBV6-5 to TRBJ2-6; D is uncertain. In germline, CDR1 is MNHEY, CDR2 SVGAGI. V was pared by 5 bases and J by 1 base, with 6 bases between. This CDR3 comprises 14 residues. CDR3 DNA sequence: TGTGCCAGCAGTCAATTATCTGGGGCCAACGTCCTGACTTTC. Translation: CASSQLSGANVLTF.

In this sample, this clone turned up a few times. The genes are TRBV10-1 and TRBJ2-7, with 14 positions matching TRBD2. CDR3 length: 17 amino acids. Trimming cost V 2 bases and J 7 bases; bases outside gene matches: 10. Germline lookup yields CDR1 WNHNN and CDR2 SYGVQD (reference sequence). The CDR3 DNA sequence: TGCGCCAGCAGTGAGACCCACTCGGGACTAGCGGGGGATGAGCAGTACTTC. Its translation is CASSETHSGLAGDEQYF.

The chain carries TRBV6-4 and TRBJ1-5; D not resolved. Germline V CDR1 and CDR2: MRHNA, SNTAGT. The V end was cut by 0 bases, the J end by 9 bases, with 9 bases between. The CDR3 loop spans 13 amino acids. The CDR3 loop reads CASSDSARGPQHF. CDR3 nucleotides: TGTGCCAGCAGTGACTCGGCCCGCGGGCCCCAGCATTTT.

This clone showed up just once. V usage is TRBV12-2 and J usage is TRBJ1-5; TRBD1 is the table's D call, not checked against the DNA. TRBV12-2 is reported as a pseudogene. The CDR3 totals 14 residues. Written as DNA, the CDR3 is TGTGCAAGTCGCGCCTCAGGGTCAGGGCAGCCCCAGCATTTT. This sequence encodes CASRASGSGQPQHF.

J is TRBJ1-1 and V is TRBV14; maybe TRBD1 (5 bases). This CDR3 has 15 amino acids. V was shortened by 2 bases and J by 4 bases, with 14 bases between the two germline ends. The germline V gene encodes CDR1 SGHDN and CDR2 FVKESK. The DNA for the CDR3 is TGTGCCAGCAGCCAATACCGGGACTTTACCACTGAAGCTTTCTTT. It specifies CASSQYRDFTTEAFF. The full variable domain, in which reference TRBV14 and TRBJ1-1 provide the parts outside the CDR3, is EAGVTQFPSHSVIEKGQTVTLRCDPISGHDNLYWYRRVMGKEIKFLLHFVKESKQDESGMPNNRFLAERTGGTYSTLKVQPAELEDSGVYFCASSQYRDFTTEAFFGQGTRLTVV.

This chain connects TRBV6-6 to TRBJ1-4, with D perhaps matching TRBD1 (6 bases). The CDR3 totals 15 residues. The V and J ends lost 7 bases and 6 bases respectively, with 18 bases between them. Per germline, CDR1 MNHNY and CDR2 SVGAGI (reference sequence). CDR3 residues: CASTKFRDNHEKLFF. The CDR3 coding sequence is TGTGCCAGCACTAAATTCCGGGACAACCATGAAAAACTGTTTTTT.

The chain links TRBV27 to TRBJ1-3; D unresolved. This CDR3 has 15 residues. Germline V CDR1 and CDR2: MNHEY, SMNVEV (reference sequence). V was pared by 5 bases and J by 2 bases, with 13 bases between. CDR3 amino acids: CASSQPGAPGNTIYF. CDR3 nucleotide sequence: TGTGCCAGCAGTCAACCGGGAGCCCCTGGAAACACCATATATTTT.

This chain links TRBV7-2 with TRBJ2-3; 10 bases are a match to TRBD2. With 6 bases clipped from V and 0 bases from J, the junction kept 6 bases outside the gene matches. CDR3 length equals 16 residues. Germline V gene lookup returns CDR1 SGHTA and CDR2 FQGNSA. The CDR3 DNA follows: TGTGCCAGCAGTCCACAAGCGGGGGGGAGCACAGATACGCAGTATTTT. It codes for CASSPQAGGSTDTQYF. The complete variable domain, with remaining parts taken from reference TRBV7-2 and TRBJ2-3, reads GAGVSQSPSNKVTEKGKDVELRCDPISGHTALYWYRQSLGQGLEFLIYFQGNSAPDKSGLPSDRFSAERTGGSVSTLTIQRTQQEDSAVYLCASSPQAGGSTDTQYFGPGTRLTVL.

The gene calls are TRBV2 and TRBJ1-2, with 7 bases that match TRBD1. This CDR3 has 14 residues. Germline V gene sequence: CDR1 SNHLY, CDR2 FYNNEI. After removal of 6 bases from V and 8 bases from J, the junction contained 12 bases not matched to a gene. The CDR3 nucleotides read TGTGCCAGCAGGATTAGTGGACAGGTGGTGGGCTACACCTTC. Translated, it gives CASRISGQVVGYTF.

The chain links TRBV4-3 to TRBJ2-7, with TRBD1 matching 9 bases. Germline CDR1 and CDR2: LGHNA and YSLEER. This CDR3 spans 14 amino acids. Trimming cost V 4 bases and J 1 base; bases outside gene matches: 2. The CDR3 reads CASSPDRGSYEQYF. DNA of the CDR3: TGCGCCAGCAGCCCCGACAGGGGGTCCTACGAGCAGTACTTC.